The clone carrying this T cell receptor beta chain was seen a handful of times. Its specificity is unknown. It was genomic DNA that served as the template for profiling TCR beta VDJ and CDR3. MiXCR, applied by TCRdb to the reads, yields one record per CDR3 protein. The sample lists some 200,000 distinct CDR3 sequences, around 45% seen once, with over 7.5% in the top ten. Germline V gene lookup returns CDR1 SNHLY and CDR2 FYNNEI. Trimming cost V 7 bases and J 10 bases; bases outside gene matches: 2. CDR3 size: 13 residues. The data were taken from a study of CD8+CD57+ T cells in acquired aplastic anemia. Study-level findings and limits: Any difference that existed in CD8+ Simpson's diversity between patients and controls was not significant. The study identified twenty-nine CD8+ CDR3 sequences shared by patients and controls.

The patients chosen for sequencing had shown expansion of CD8+CD57+ cells (detected by flow cytometry). Among the patients, all had severe acquired aplastic anemia. Prior therapy had not been administered to any patient at the time of blood sampling. The J gene is TRBJ2-1, the V gene TRBV2; TRBD2 agrees at 15 bases. The origin of this receptor is a human donor with aplastic anemia. The material sequenced was sorted CD4+, CD8+, or CD8+CD57+ T cells (not recorded which) from PBMCs. The CDR3 region is CASKGLAGGEQFF. The CDR3 bases are TGTGCCAGCAAAGGACTAGCGGGAGGGGAGCAGTTCTTC.